This TCR beta chain came from a study of T cell responses to AZD1222 COVID-19 vaccine. Whole-study results and caveats: No repertoire was sampled before or during the peak T cell response, only after it. White British ancestry dominated among donors, who included more females, and clonal diversity was possibly underestimated.

Second-dose groups at about 4 or about 12 weeks were pooled. For this clone: Its specificity is unknown.

The CDR3 totals 13 residues. Germline V gives CDR1 KGHSH, CDR2 LQKENI. V lost 2 bases to trimming and J lost 6 bases; unmatched junction nucleotides: 4. Only in-frame clones appear in the TCRdb table, and some are missing; sequencing was by immunoSEQ multiplex PCR. The table records about 200,000 clones, approximately 93% of them present only once. The origin of this receptor is an adult who received the AZD1222 COVID-19 vaccine. Sequences were derived from peripheral blood, sampled 28 days after the second AZD1222 dose. The rearrangement joins TRBV18 to TRBJ2-7; TRBD1 aligns across 7 bases. DNA for the CDR3: TGTGCCAGCTCACCAACAGGGGATCGCGAGCAGTACTTC. Translated, it gives CASSPTGDREQYF. Based on the CDR3 plus reference TRBV18 and TRBJ2-7, the full variable domain is NAGVMQNPRHLVRRRGQEARLRCSPMKGHSHVYWYRQLPEEGLKFMVYLQKENIIDESGMPKERFSAEFPKEGPSILRIQQVVRGDSAAYFCASSPTGDREQYFGPGTRLTVT.